Listed here are 27 T cell receptor beta chains from one sample, sequenced in a study of cytomegalovirus exposure and HLA in healthy donors. The table came from immunoSEQ multiplex PCR; TCRdb's copy has only in-frame clones and leaves some out. The table records roughly 220,000 clones, about 89% of them present only once. Material: PBMCs. The receptors come from a woman under 30 in good health and CMV-seronegative.

The chain joins TRBV4-1 to TRBJ1-2; 7 bases are a match to TRBD1. Germline trimming cut 2 bases from V and 3 bases from J; bases unmatched to any gene: 3. This CDR3 is 14 amino acids long. Germline V lookup: CDR1 MGHRA, CDR2 YSYEKL. CDR3 nucleotide sequence: TGCGCCAGCAGCCAACCAGGGGGATACTATGGCTACACCTTC. It encodes CASSQPGGYYGYTF.

The CDR3 sequence is CASSPSLAGPEVLIGTQYF. Here the CDR3 DNA reads TGTGCCAGCAGCCCCTCACTAGCGGGGCCCGAAGTTCTGATAGGGACCCAGTACTTC. The chain recombines TRBV13 with TRBJ2-5; 10 positions agree with TRBD2. J gave up 7 bases and V 5 bases, and 22 bases lay outside the gene matches. The CDR3 spans 19 residues. CDR1 is PRHDT and CDR2 is FYEKMQ in the germline V gene (reference sequence).

This chain links TRBV30 with TRBJ1-2; tentative D call: TRBD1 (6 bases). The CDR3 is made up of 13 amino acids. The ends were cut back, 3 bases at V and 8 bases at J, with 16 bases in the middle. Germline CDR1 reads GTSNPN; CDR2 reads SVGIG (reference sequence). The DNA of the CDR3 is TGTGCCTGGAGATCTGGGGGGGCGCGAGGCTACACCTTC. Its translation: CAWRSGGARGYTF.

The chain has TRBV27 and TRBJ2-7, with 7 bases that match TRBD2. Germline CDR1 and CDR2: MNHEY and SMNVEV (reference sequence). J was trimmed by 4 bases and V by 3 bases; bases with no gene match: 12. The CDR3 extends over 16 amino acids. The CDR3 here is CASSFPFCGSHYEQYF. The DNA for the CDR3 is TGTGCCAGCAGTTTTCCCTTTTGCGGGAGTCATTACGAGCAGTACTTC.

The rearrangement links TRBV28 to TRBJ2-7; 11 nucleotides match TRBD2. The CDR3 contains 16 residues. J was trimmed by 7 bases and V by 5 bases; bases with no gene match: 13. Germline values: CDR1 MDHEN, CDR2 SYDVKM. CDR3: CASSTGSLAGDWEQYF. The CDR3 DNA follows: TGTGCCAGCAGTACCGGGTCACTAGCGGGAGATTGGGAGCAGTACTTC.

The chain has TRBV11-2 and TRBJ1-2; perhaps TRBD1 as D (6 bases). Deletions cut 3 bases from V and 3 bases from J, with 8 bases between. Germline CDR1 and CDR2: SGHAT and FQNNGV. This CDR3 has 13 residues. CDR3 in amino acids: CASSFRQDYGYTF. The CDR3 nucleotides are TGTGCCAGCAGCTTCAGACAGGACTATGGCTACACCTTC.

This clone was seen once. The V call is TRBV4-1, the J call TRBJ2-7; TRBD2 is a possible D gene (6 bases). CDR3 length: 15 residues. Trimming removed 0 bases at V and 6 bases at J, with 15 bases between. CDR1 and CDR2 (germline): MGHRA, YSYEKL. CDR3 nucleotides: TGCGCCAGCAGCCAAGAGCGGAGACTAGTCGGCGAGCAGTACTTC. It yields the protein CASSQERRLVGEQYF.

The chain carries TRBV7-3 and TRBJ1-2; D call uncertain. The CDR3 has 13 amino acids. Trimming took 5 bases from V and 4 from J, leaving 11 bases between them. Germline CDR1 reads SGHTA; CDR2 reads FQGTGA. CDR3 nucleotides: TGTGCCAGCAGCCCATCGGGAGCCTATGGCTACACCTTC. It specifies CASSPSGAYGYTF.

The chain employs TRBV4-1 and TRBJ1-5; D may be TRBD1 (6 bases). Trimming removed 4 bases at V and 3 bases at J, with 10 bases between. The germline gives CDR1 MGHRA, CDR2 YSYEKL. This CDR3 has 14 amino acids. The CDR3 bases are TGCGCCAGCAGCCTACAGGGAGACAATCAGCCCCAGCATTTT. Its translation is CASSLQGDNQPQHF.

CDR3 DNA sequence: TGTGCCAGCAGCTTAGTTTTACCGGAGCTGAACACTGAAGCTTTCTTT. This sequence encodes CASSLVLPELNTEAFF. The chain has TRBV7-8 and TRBJ1-1; D unclear. Germline-derived CDR1 and CDR2 are SGHVS and FQNEAQ. This CDR3 spans 16 amino acids. The germline V and J ends were trimmed by 1 base and 0 bases, with 12 bases remaining between them.

The rearrangement links TRBV19 to TRBJ2-5; TRBD2 aligns across 14 bases. The V and J ends lost 3 bases and 4 bases, in that order; junction bases with no gene match: 4. Germline loops: CDR1 LNHDA, CDR2 SQIVND (reference sequence). This CDR3 region has 16 residues. In DNA, the CDR3 is TGTGCCAGTAGTATGGGGACTAGCGGGAGAGCAGAGACCCAGTACTTC. This codes for CASSMGTSGRAETQYF.

This sequence joins TRBV4-1 and TRBJ1-1; D is ambiguous. Germline lookup yields CDR1 MGHRA and CDR2 YSYEKL. Trimming took off 0 bases at V and 1 base at J, with 9 bases between the two ends. There are 15 residues in the CDR3. CDR3 amino acids: CASSQERVSNTEAFF. The CDR3 DNA reads TGCGCCAGCAGCCAAGAACGGGTGTCGAACACTGAAGCTTTCTTT.

This clone was recorded once. This chain joins TRBV7-9 and TRBJ1-2; 8 bases line up with TRBD1. After removal of 9 bases from V and 3 bases from J, the junction contained 3 bases not matched to a gene. This CDR3 comprises 12 residues. Germline V lookup: CDR1 SEHNR, CDR2 FQNEAQ (reference sequence). The CDR3 DNA reads as TGTGCCAGTACGACAGGGGACTATGGCTACACCTTC. It yields the protein CASTTGDYGYTF.

This clone was seen a handful of times. The chain couples TRBV7-2 to TRBJ1-2; no clear D. The V and J ends lost 5 bases and 5 bases respectively, with 9 bases between them. Germline V gene data show CDR1 as SGHTA and CDR2 as FQGNSA. CDR3 size: 12 residues. The CDR3 loop is CASSRDFYGYTF. The CDR3 DNA reads as TGTGCCAGCAGCCGTGACTTTTATGGCTACACCTTC.

The J gene is TRBJ2-3, the V gene TRBV27, with 7 bases aligning to TRBD1. CDR1 is MNHEY, CDR2 SMNVEV, per germline (reference sequence). The CDR3 consists of 17 residues. Trimming cost V 6 bases and J 1 base; bases outside gene matches: 13. The CDR3: CASREYRSDRGTDTQYF. CDR3 bases: TGTGCCAGCAGAGAATATAGGAGTGACAGGGGCACAGATACGCAGTATTTT.

The CDR3 DNA is TGCGCCAGCAGCTCCGGGACTAGTACCACCGGGGAGCTGTTTTTT. Translated: CASSSGTSTTGELFF. J is TRBJ2-2 and V is TRBV5-1; TRBD2 matches at 8 bases. V lost 3 bases, J lost 4 bases, and 5 bases stayed unmatched. From germline, CDR1 is SGHRS and CDR2 YFSETQ. The CDR3 runs to 15 residues.

The chain couples TRBV5-6 to TRBJ2-1, with TRBD1 as a possible D gene (6 bases). The length of the CDR3 is 15 residues. Germline V gene sequence: CDR1 SGHDT, CDR2 YYEEEE. V shed 1 base and J shed 2 bases, with 10 bases lying between them. This CDR3 reads CASSLFRDTYNEQFF. CDR3 nucleotide sequence: TGTGCCAGCAGCTTGTTCCGGGACACCTACAATGAGCAGTTCTTC. Variable domain in full (rest from reference TRBV5-6 and TRBJ2-1): DAGVTQSPTHLIKTRGQQVTLRCSPKSGHDTVSWYQQALGQGPQFIFQYYEEEERQRGNFPDRFSGHQFPNYSSELNVNALLLGDSALYLCASSLFRDTYNEQFFGPGTRLTVL.

In this sample, this clone turned up once. The CDR3 reads CAGPGGRGNTGELFF. CDR3 DNA sequence: TGTGCCGGTCCGGGGGGCAGGGGAAACACCGGGGAGCTGTTTTTT. The J gene is TRBJ2-2, the V gene TRBV30, with TRBD2 as a possible D gene (7 bases). In germline, CDR1 is GTSNPN, CDR2 SVGIG (reference sequence). This CDR3 is built from 15 residues. Between the trimmed V and J ends, which lost 8 bases and 2 bases, there was a span of 18 bases.

V and J are TRBV10-1 and TRBJ2-1; D ambiguous. V lost 6 bases and J 8 bases, leaving 20 bases between the germline ends. Germline CDR1 WNHNN, CDR2 SYGVQD (reference sequence). The CDR3 runs to 15 residues. The CDR3 DNA reads as TGCGCCAGCAGCGTTAAGGCAAGTACTGCGGATGAGCAGTTCTTC. Residues: CASSVKASTADEQFF.

This chain joins TRBV7-9 and TRBJ1-5, with D possibly TRBD1 on 6 matching bases. Germline CDR1 is SEHNR and CDR2 is FQNEAQ (reference sequence). The CDR3 is made up of 12 amino acids. Trimming pared 1 base from V and 12 bases from J, leaving 10 bases between. CDR3 sequence: CASSLGGPDQHF. Here the CDR3 DNA reads TGTGCCAGCAGCTTAGGGGGGCCCGACCAGCATTTT.

This sequence joins TRBV6-6 and TRBJ2-7; D gene uncertain. The CDR3 runs to 15 residues. The V end was cut by 0 bases, the J end by 0 bases, with 9 bases between. In germline, CDR1 is MNHNY, CDR2 SVGAGI (reference sequence). Here the CDR3 reads CASSYSGASSYEQYF. The DNA of the CDR3 is TGTGCCAGCAGTTACTCGGGCGCCAGCTCCTACGAGCAGTACTTC.

The chain combines TRBV10-2 with TRBJ2-2; D may be TRBD1 (5 bases). V shed 2 bases and J shed 3 bases, with 7 bases lying between them. This CDR3 comprises 14 residues. Germline-derived CDR1 and CDR2 are WSHSY and SAAADI. CDR3: CASSERGDTGELFF. In DNA form, the CDR3 reads TGCGCCAGCAGTGAGAGGGGTGACACCGGGGAGCTGTTTTTT.

The chain has TRBV28 and TRBJ1-2; 9 bases fit TRBD1. The V gene end was trimmed by 5 bases and the J gene end by 6 bases; junction bases not matched to a gene: 7. Germline CDR1 reads MDHEN; CDR2 reads SYDVKM. This CDR3 is 14 amino acids long. The CDR3 sequence is CASSLRTGVHGYTF. In nucleotides, the CDR3 is TGTGCCAGCAGTCTACGGACAGGGGTACATGGCTACACCTTC.

V usage is TRBV5-6 and J usage is TRBJ2-7, with TRBD2 identical over 13 bases. Germline V gene sequence: CDR1 SGHDT, CDR2 YYEEEE. With 0 bases clipped from V and 3 bases from J, the junction kept 12 bases outside the gene matches. The CDR3 consists of 19 residues. CDR3 in amino acids: CASSLVGSFGTSGIYEQYF. The CDR3 nucleotides are TGTGCCAGCAGCTTGGTCGGTAGTTTCGGGACTAGCGGGATCTACGAGCAGTACTTC.

The V call is TRBV6-1, the J call TRBJ1-2, with D maybe TRBD1 (5 bases). This CDR3 comprises 14 residues. V shed 3 bases and J shed 2 bases, with 10 bases lying between them. CDR1 is MNHNS, CDR2 SASEGT, per germline. CDR3 protein: CASSDNRQNYGYTF. In DNA form, the CDR3 reads TGTGCCAGCAGTGACAACAGACAGAACTATGGCTACACCTTC.

The gene calls are TRBV5-8 and TRBJ1-6; 7 nucleotides line up with TRBD1. V lost 4 bases to trimming and J lost 10 bases; unmatched junction nucleotides: 8. CDR1 is SGHTS, CDR2 YDEGEE, per germline. CDR3 length: 14 residues. The CDR3 DNA sequence: TGTGCCAGCAGCCGCCGGACAGGATTCTCACCCCTCCACTTT. Translated: CASSRRTGFSPLHF. The whole variable domain, filled in from reference TRBV5-8 and TRBJ1-6, reads EAGVTQSPTHLIKTRGQQATLRCSPISGHTSVYWYQQALGLGLQFLLWYDEGEERNRGNFPPRFSGRQFPNYSSELNVNALELEDSALYLCASSRRTGFSPLHFGNGTRLTVT.

The V call is TRBV27, the J call TRBJ2-7; TRBD1 is a possible D gene (6 bases). The CDR3 consists of 16 residues. Trimming took 6 bases from V and 3 from J, leaving 21 bases between them. Germline V gives CDR1 MNHEY, CDR2 SMNVEV (reference sequence). The CDR3 reads CASSVKTGTSYYEQYF. The CDR3 region has the DNA TGTGCCAGCAGCGTAAAAACCGGGACATCTTACTACGAGCAGTACTTC.